This T cell receptor (beta chain) was sequenced during a study of chemoradiotherapy in HPV16-positive cancers. Findings and caveats of the study: Non-HPV-specific T cells did not expand in tumors during treatment, whereas candidate HPV-specific clones and E7-related motifs did.

Germline V gene data show CDR1 as SNHLY and CDR2 as FYNNEI. The CDR3 extends over 15 amino acids. Trimming at V came to 5 bases and at J to 7 bases, leaving 11 bases not matched to a gene. Libraries were prepared by immunoSEQ multiplex PCR; TCRdb keeps only in-frame clonotypes and omits some of them. The sample has over 10,000 clones, roughly four fifths seen once. Repertoires were sampled repeatedly during chemoradiotherapy. Turning to this clone: Its antigen is unidentified.

V and J are TRBV2 and TRBJ2-7; 10 bases are shared with TRBD1. The material was obtained from a patient who underwent chemoradiotherapy. The clonotype comes from a human donor with HPV-associated anogenital cancer. The CDR3 loop is CASSIARQGAREQYF. Written as DNA, the CDR3 is TGTGCCAGCAGTATTGCGCGACAGGGGGCGCGGGAGCAGTACTTC. The full variable domain, rest sourced from reference TRBV2 and TRBJ2-7, is EPEVTQTPSHQVTQMGQEVILRCVPISNHLYFYWYRQILGQKVEFLVSFYNNEISEKSEIFDDQFSVERPDGSNFTLKIRSTKLEDSAMYFCASSIARQGAREQYFGPGTRLTVT.